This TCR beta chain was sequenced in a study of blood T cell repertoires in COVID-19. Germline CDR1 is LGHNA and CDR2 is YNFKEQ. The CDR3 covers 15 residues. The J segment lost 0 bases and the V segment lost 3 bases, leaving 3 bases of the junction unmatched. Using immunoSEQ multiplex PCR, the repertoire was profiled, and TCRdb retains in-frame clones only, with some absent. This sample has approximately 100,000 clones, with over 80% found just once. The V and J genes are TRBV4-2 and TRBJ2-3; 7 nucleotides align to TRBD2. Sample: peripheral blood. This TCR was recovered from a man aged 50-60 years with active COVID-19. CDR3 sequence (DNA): TGTGCCAGCAGCCAGCGGGAGTCTAGCACAGATACGCAGTATTTT. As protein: CASSQRESSTDTQYF.